Below, one T cell receptor (beta chain) is given with its context. The antigen this receptor binds is unknown. Nothing much larger sits one base from this clone, and base qualities are not available. Starting from about 500 ng total RNA, TCRbeta-specific cDNA was produced by reverse transcription with a constant-region primer and ProtoScript II reverse transcriptase. Three nested multiplex PCR rounds, following a slightly modified ARM-PCR procedure, were used to build the TCRbeta libraries. The first two PCR rounds used multiplex TRBV1-TRBV30 forward primers with a Cbeta reverse primer, each for around 10 cycles. Sample barcodes and Illumina adapters were added in a final 25-cycle PCR using Deep VentR polymerase. Before sequencing, amplicons of 200-500 bp were purified from gel using a QIAquick gel extraction kit. An Illumina HiSeq 2500 was used to sequence the TCRbeta amplicons, generating 250-bp paired-end reads. Turning to the authors' computational methods: Quality trimming of reads was performed with Trimmomatic v0.33, and paired reads were merged with FLASH v1.2.11 so that full CDR3 sequences could be recovered. MiGEC v1.2.1b assigned V, D and J germline segments to the rearranged TCRbeta sequences. Clonotype statistics and Shannon-Wiener diversity indices were computed with VDJtools v1.0.0. Except for diversity analysis, only each sample's 250 most abundant clonotypes were used in subsequent analyses to reduce sampling bias. TCRdb cleaned the public reads at Q25 with fastp, built clones with MiXCR and kept in-frame beta chains. Rows are combined by CDR3 protein, so each entry shows the most common genes and DNA. The authors' filters were not applied to this entry. The sample table contains some 180,000 distinct CDR3 sequences; only one count was recorded for around 85% of them. The ten largest clones capture less than 20% of the sample.

The germline V gene gives CDR1 as SGHAT and CDR2 as FQNNGV. The CDR3 covers 14 residues, taking in both the cysteine and the phenylalanine. Only the CDR3 DNA stays, 42 bases, in frame from base 1. V is pared back by 9 bases and J by 4 bases, with 17 bases lying between the germline termini. The sample originates from a study of tumor-infiltrating lymphocytes in primary liver carcinoma (dated by TCRdb to 2015 to 2018). With regard to the full study: The five patients, three men and two women aged 30 to 69 years, had hepatocellular carcinoma (four) or combined HCC and intrahepatic cholangiocarcinoma (one). The tumors of the five patients were staged as T1-T3 N0M0, with maximum diameters ranging from about 4.2 to 10 cm. Samples yielded roughly 3.5 to 7.13 million productive TCRbeta reads; read depth did not differ significantly between tissue types. For each liver tumor, the study sampled five regions along with adjacent normal tissue and blood, and applied TCRbeta repertoire sequencing, expression microarrays and whole-exome sequencing. A total of 35 specimens from 5 patients went through TCRbeta repertoire sequencing, namely 25 tumor regions, 5 adjacent noncancerous liver tissues and 5 peripheral blood samples. The 25 or so tumor region samples were profiled with Agilent mRNA microarrays so that TCRbeta repertoire diversity could be related to the local molecular phenotype. Technical replicate repertoires showed high reproducibility, with mean shared-clone rates near 0.89 and correlation coefficients above 0.95. The paper's findings and limits, for the study overall: Only about 8-24% of top clones were present in all five regions of a tumor, suggesting spatial heterogeneity of tumor-infiltrating T cells. Only the TCR beta chain was sequenced, so true repertoire diversity is likely underestimated because unpaired alpha chains were not captured. Only 4 or 5 patients were included in the study, and the authors note that the findings should be validated in a larger study. Because the samples were bulk and unsorted, CD4+ and CD8+ T cell repertoires could not be compared. Repertoire overlap was found to be higher between tumor regions (mean around 35%) than between tumor-adjacent (about 17%) or tumor-blood (around 14%) pairs, consistent with antigen-driven expansion. A significantly larger repertoire fraction was made up by the top 250 clones in tumors than in blood (p = 0.039).

Total RNA and DNA were co-extracted from about 19-30 mg of bulk tissue with the AllPrep DNA/RNA mini kit, without cell sorting. Four or five patients with histopathologically diagnosed primary liver carcinoma underwent surgical resection in China between 2015 and March 2016. At the time of sampling, the patients had chronic HBV infection and had not received any treatment. Each tumor was sampled at five spatially separated regions: the superior, inferior, left-lateral and right-lateral poles and the tumor centre. Histology showed that every tumor sample contained more than 80% viable tumor cells. Each fresh piece of tumor and adjacent tissue was cut in two, with one half stored in RNAlater at -80 degrees C and the other half sent for histology.

Source material: tumor tissue from primary liver carcinoma. This receptor was obtained from a man aged 40-49 years with primary liver carcinoma and hepatitis B virus infection. The sequence is built from TRBV11-2 and TRBJ2-3, and the D gene may be TRBD2, 5 bases matching. CDR3 loop: CASCPAGRADTQYF. The nucleotide sequence is TGTGCCAGTTGCCCCGCGGGCCGGGCAGATACGCAGTATTTT.